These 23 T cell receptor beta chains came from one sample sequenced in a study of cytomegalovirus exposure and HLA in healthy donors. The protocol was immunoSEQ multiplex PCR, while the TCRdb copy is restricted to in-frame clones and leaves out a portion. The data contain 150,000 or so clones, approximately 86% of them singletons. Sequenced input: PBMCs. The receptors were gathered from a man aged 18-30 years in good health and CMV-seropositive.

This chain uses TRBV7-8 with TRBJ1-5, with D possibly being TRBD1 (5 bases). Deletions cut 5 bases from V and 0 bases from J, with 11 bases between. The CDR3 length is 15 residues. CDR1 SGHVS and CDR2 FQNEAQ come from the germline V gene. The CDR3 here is CASSTNRYSNQPQHF. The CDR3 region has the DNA TGTGCCAGCAGCACCAACAGGTATAGCAATCAGCCCCAGCATTTT.

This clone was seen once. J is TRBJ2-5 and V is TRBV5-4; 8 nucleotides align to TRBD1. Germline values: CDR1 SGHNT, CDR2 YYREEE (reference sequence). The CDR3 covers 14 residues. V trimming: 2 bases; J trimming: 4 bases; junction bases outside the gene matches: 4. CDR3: CASSLGDRSETQYF. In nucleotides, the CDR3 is TGTGCCAGCAGCTTAGGGGACAGGTCAGAGACCCAGTACTTC.

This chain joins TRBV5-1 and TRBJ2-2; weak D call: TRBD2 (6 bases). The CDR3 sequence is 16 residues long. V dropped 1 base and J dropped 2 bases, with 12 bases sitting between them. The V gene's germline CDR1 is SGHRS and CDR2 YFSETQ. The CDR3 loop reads CASSLSPAGNTGELFF. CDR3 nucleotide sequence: TGCGCCAGCAGCTTGTCCCCCGCGGGAAACACCGGGGAGCTGTTTTTT.

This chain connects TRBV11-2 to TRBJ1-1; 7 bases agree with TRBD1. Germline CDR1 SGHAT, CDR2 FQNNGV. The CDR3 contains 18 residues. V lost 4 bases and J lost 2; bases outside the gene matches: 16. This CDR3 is CASSWETGSGGLNTEAFF. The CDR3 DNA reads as TGTGCCAGCAGCTGGGAGACAGGGAGCGGGGGGCTAAACACTGAAGCTTTCTTT.

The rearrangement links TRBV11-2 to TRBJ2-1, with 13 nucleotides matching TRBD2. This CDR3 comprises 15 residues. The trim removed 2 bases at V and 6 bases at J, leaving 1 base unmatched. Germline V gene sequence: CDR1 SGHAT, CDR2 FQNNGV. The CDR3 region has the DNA TGTGCCAGCAGCTTAACTAGCGGGGGGGGCAATGAGCAGTTCTTC. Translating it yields CASSLTSGGGNEQFF.

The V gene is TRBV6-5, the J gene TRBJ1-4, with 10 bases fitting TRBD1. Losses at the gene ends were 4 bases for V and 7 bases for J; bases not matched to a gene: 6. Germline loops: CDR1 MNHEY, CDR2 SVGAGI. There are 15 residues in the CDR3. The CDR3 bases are TGTGCCAGCAGTTTCGGGACAGGGGTGGGTGAAAAACTGTTTTTT. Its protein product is CASSFGTGVGEKLFF.

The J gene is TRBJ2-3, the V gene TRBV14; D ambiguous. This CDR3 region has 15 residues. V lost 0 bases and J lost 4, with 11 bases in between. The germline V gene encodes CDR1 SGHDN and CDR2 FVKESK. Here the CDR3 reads CASSQEEALADTQYF. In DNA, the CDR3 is TGTGCCAGCAGCCAAGAAGAGGCCCTCGCAGATACGCAGTATTTT.

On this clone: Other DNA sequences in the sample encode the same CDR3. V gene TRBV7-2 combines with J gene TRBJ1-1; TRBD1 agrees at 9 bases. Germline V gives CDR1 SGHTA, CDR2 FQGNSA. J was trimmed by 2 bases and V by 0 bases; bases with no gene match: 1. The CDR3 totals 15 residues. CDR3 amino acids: CASSLAGQGNTEAFF. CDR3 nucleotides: TGTGCCAGCAGCTTAGCGGGACAGGGTAACACTGAAGCTTTCTTT. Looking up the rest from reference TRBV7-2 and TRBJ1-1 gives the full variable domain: GAGVSQSPSNKVTEKGKDVELRCDPISGHTALYWYRQSLGQGLEFLIYFQGNSAPDKSGLPSDRFSAERTGGSVSTLTIQRTQQEDSAVYLCASSLAGQGNTEAFFGQGTRLTVV.

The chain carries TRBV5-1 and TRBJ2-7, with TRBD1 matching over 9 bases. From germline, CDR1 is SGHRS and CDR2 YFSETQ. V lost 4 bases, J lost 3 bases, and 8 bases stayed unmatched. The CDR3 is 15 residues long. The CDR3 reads CASSPAGTGIYEQYF. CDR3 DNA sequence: TGCGCCAGCAGCCCGGCGGGGACAGGGATCTACGAGCAGTACTTC.

DNA of the CDR3: TGTGCCAGTAGTCTCTCAGACAGCCCCCCCACTGAAGCTTTCTTT. It encodes CASSLSDSPPTEAFF. The chain is built from TRBV19 and TRBJ1-1; TRBD1 is a possible D gene (5 bases). Germline V lookup: CDR1 LNHDA, CDR2 SQIVND (reference sequence). Trimming stripped 5 bases from V and 4 bases from J, with 17 bases between. The length of the CDR3 is 15 residues.

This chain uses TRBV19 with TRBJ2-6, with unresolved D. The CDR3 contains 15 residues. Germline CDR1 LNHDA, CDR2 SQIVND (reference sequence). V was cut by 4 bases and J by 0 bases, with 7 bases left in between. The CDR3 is CASSTTVSGANVLTF. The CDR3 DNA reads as TGTGCCAGTAGTACCACAGTCTCTGGGGCCAACGTCCTGACTTTC.

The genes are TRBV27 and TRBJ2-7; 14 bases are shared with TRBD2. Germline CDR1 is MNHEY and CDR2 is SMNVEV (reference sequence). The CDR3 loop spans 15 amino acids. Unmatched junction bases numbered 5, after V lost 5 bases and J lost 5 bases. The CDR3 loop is CASSIGTSGRNEQYF. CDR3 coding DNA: TGTGCCAGCAGTATCGGGACTAGCGGGAGAAACGAGCAGTACTTC.

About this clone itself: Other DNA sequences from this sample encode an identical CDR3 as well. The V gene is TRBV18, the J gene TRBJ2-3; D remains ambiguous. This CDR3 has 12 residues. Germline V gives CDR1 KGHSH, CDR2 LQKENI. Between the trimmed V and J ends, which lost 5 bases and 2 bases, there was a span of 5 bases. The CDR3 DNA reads TGTGCCAGCTCATCATCCACAGATACGCAGTATTTT. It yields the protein CASSSSTDTQYF.

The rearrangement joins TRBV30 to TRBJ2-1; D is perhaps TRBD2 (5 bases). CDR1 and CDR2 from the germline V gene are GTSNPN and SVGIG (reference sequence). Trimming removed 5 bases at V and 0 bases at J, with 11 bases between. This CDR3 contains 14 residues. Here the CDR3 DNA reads TGTGCCTGGGGGGTGGGGAGCTCCTACAATGAGCAGTTCTTC. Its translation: CAWGVGSSYNEQFF.

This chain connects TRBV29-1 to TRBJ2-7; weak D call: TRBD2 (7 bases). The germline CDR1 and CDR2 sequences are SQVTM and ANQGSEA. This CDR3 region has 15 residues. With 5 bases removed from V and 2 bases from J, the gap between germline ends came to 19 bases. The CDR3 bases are TGCAGCGTTCTACATTGGGGGGGGGCCACCTACGAGCAGTACTTC. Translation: CSVLHWGGATYEQYF.

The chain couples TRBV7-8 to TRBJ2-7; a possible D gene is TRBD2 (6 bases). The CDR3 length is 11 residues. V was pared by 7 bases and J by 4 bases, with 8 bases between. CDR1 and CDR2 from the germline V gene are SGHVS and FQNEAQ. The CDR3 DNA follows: TGTGCCAGCACCGCGGGGTACGAGCAGTACTTC. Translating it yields CASTAGYEQYF.

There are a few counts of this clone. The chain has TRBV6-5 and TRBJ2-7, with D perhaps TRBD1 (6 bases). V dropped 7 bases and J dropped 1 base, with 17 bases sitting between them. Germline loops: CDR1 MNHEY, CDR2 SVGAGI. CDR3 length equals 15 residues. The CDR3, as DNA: TGTGCCAGCACCAAGCGAAACGACAGGTCCTACGAGCAGTACTTC. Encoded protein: CASTKRNDRSYEQYF.

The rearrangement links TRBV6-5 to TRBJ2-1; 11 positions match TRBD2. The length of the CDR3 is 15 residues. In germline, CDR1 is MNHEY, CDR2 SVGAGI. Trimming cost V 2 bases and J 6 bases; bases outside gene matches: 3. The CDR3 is CASSYDGLAGNEQFF. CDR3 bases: TGTGCCAGCAGTTACGATGGACTAGCGGGCAATGAGCAGTTCTTC.

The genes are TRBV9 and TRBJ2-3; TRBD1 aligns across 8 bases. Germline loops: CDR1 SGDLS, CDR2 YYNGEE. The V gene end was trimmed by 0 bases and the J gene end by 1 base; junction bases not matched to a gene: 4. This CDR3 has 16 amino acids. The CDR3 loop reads CASSVEGQARTDTQYF. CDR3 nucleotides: TGTGCCAGCAGCGTAGAGGGACAGGCCCGCACAGATACGCAGTATTTT.

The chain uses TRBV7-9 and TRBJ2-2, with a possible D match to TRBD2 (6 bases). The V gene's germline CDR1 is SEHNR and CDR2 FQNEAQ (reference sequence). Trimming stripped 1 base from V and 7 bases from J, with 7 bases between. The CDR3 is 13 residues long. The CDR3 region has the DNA TGTGCCAGCAGCTTAGTAGCGGTCGGGGAGCTGTTTTTT. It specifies CASSLVAVGELFF.

This CDR3 reads CASSALTSTQFF. The CDR3 nucleotides are TGTGCCAGCAGCGCCCTCACTAGCACGCAGTTCTTC. The V and J genes are TRBV9 and TRBJ2-1; maybe TRBD2 (6 bases). V was pared by 3 bases and J by 12 bases, with 13 bases between. Germline V gives CDR1 SGDLS, CDR2 YYNGEE. This CDR3 spans 12 amino acids.

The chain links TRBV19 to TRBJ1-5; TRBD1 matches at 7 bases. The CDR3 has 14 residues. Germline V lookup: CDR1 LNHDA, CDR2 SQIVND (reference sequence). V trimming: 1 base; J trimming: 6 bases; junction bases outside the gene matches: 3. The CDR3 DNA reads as TGTGCCAGTAGTATAGGACAGGGTGGTCAGCCCCAGCATTTT. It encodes CASSIGQGGQPQHF.

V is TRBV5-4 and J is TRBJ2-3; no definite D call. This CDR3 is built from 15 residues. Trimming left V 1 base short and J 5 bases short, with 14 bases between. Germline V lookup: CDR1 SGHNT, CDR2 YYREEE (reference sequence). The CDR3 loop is CASSLWWPRIDTQYF. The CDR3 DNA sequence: TGTGCCAGCAGCTTGTGGTGGCCCCGTATAGATACGCAGTATTTT.